The 22 T cell receptor beta chains listed next were all sequenced from one sample in a study of OX40 agonist ivuxolimab in advanced cancers. Produced via immunoSEQ multiplex PCR; TCRdb's table is partial and in-frame only. The table has tens of thousands of clones, approximately 83% seen once. Sequencing used CD4+ or CD8+ T cells sorted from blood, obtained in a trial of the OX40 agonist ivuxolimab. All receptors derive from an adult with an advanced solid tumor such as melanoma, head and neck, liver or kidney cancer.

V and J are TRBV6-1 and TRBJ2-7; 7 bases fit TRBD2. The CDR3 has 14 amino acids. V shed 8 bases, J shed 0 bases, and the junction held 7 bases outside the gene matches. In germline, CDR1 is MNHNS, CDR2 SASEGT. For the CDR3, the DNA is TGTGCCAGCGCGCTCGGGGGGAGCTCCTACGAGCAGTACTTC. Encoded protein: CASALGGSSYEQYF.

Only one count was recorded for this clone. This chain joins TRBV5-4 and TRBJ1-2, with 7 bases fitting TRBD1. This CDR3 has 13 residues. The junction had 11 bases not matched to a gene; V was cut back by 9 bases and J by 6 bases. Germline V CDR1 and CDR2: SGHNT, YYREEE (reference sequence). The CDR3 DNA follows: TGTGCCACCGTAAAGCAGGGGGGCGATGGCTACACCTTC. Its translation: CATVKQGGDGYTF.

This clone appeared a single time. The chain links TRBV5-1 to TRBJ2-7, with a tentative D call TRBD2 (6 bases). Deletions cut 4 bases from V and 0 bases from J, with 17 bases between. The length of the CDR3 is 16 residues. Germline loops: CDR1 SGHRS, CDR2 YFSETQ. CDR3 amino acids: CASSPEGSRVSYEQYF. Here the CDR3 DNA reads TGCGCCAGCAGCCCGGAGGGGTCCCGGGTCTCCTACGAGCAGTACTTC.

This chain connects TRBV10-3 to TRBJ2-3; 7 nucleotides agree with TRBD2. The CDR3 runs 15 residues. Looked up from germline, CDR1 is ENHRY and CDR2 is SYGVKD. With 5 bases clipped from V and 3 bases from J, the junction kept 8 bases outside the gene matches. CDR3 sequence: CAISSGEGRTDTQYF. CDR3 DNA sequence: TGTGCCATCAGTTCCGGGGAGGGGCGAACAGATACGCAGTATTTT.

The chain joins TRBV5-6 to TRBJ2-5; D tentatively fits TRBD1 or TRBD2 (5 bases each). The CDR3 sequence is 15 residues long. Germline V gene sequence: CDR1 SGHDT, CDR2 YYEEEE. The ends were cut back, 4 bases at V and 1 base at J, with 14 bases in the middle. CDR3 amino acids: CASSGPGPTQETQYF. As DNA, the CDR3 is TGTGCCAGCAGCGGTCCGGGACCAACCCAAGAGACCCAGTACTTC. Full variable domain (missing parts from reference TRBV5-6 and TRBJ2-5): DAGVTQSPTHLIKTRGQQVTLRCSPKSGHDTVSWYQQALGQGPQFIFQYYEEEERQRGNFPDRFSGHQFPNYSSELNVNALLLGDSALYLCASSGPGPTQETQYFGPGTRLLVL.

The chain links TRBV7-9 to TRBJ2-7; 9 nucleotides agree with TRBD2. Trimming at V came to 1 base and at J to 6 bases, leaving 7 bases not matched to a gene. The CDR3 contains 15 residues. CDR1 and CDR2 from the germline V gene are SEHNR and FQNEAQ (reference sequence). The CDR3, as DNA: TGTGCCAGCAGCTTAGAAGGCGGGGGGGCTTTCGAGCAGTACTTC. Translating gives CASSLEGGGAFEQYF.

The chain has TRBV7-3 and TRBJ2-1, with 9 bases matching TRBD1. The CDR3 extends over 17 amino acids. Germline CDR1 reads SGHTA; CDR2 reads FQGTGA. The V gene end was trimmed by 5 bases and the J gene end by 7 bases; junction bases not matched to a gene: 15. The CDR3 nucleotides read TGTGCCAGCAGCCCCCACTTCGAGAACAGGGGGCAGAATGAGCAGTTCTTC. This encodes CASSPHFENRGQNEQFF.

The CDR3 DNA sequence: TGTGCCAGCAGCAAGAACATCGGGACTAGCGGGGGAACCGGGGAGCTGTTTTTT. Protein product: CASSKNIGTSGGTGELFF. V gene TRBV9 combines with J gene TRBJ2-2, with 14 positions matching TRBD2. Germline V gene lookup returns CDR1 SGDLS and CDR2 YYNGEE. Trimming took 4 bases from V and 5 from J; bases not matched to a gene: 10. The length of the CDR3 is 18 residues.

This chain joins TRBV6-5 and TRBJ1-2; D is possibly TRBD1 (6 bases). V was shortened by 4 bases and J by 6 bases, with 15 bases between the two germline ends. The CDR3 is 14 residues long. Germline V CDR1 and CDR2: MNHEY, SVGAGI. The DNA for the CDR3 is TGTGCCAGCAGTTCCATGGGACACCGGAATGGCTACACCTTC. Amino acids: CASSSMGHRNGYTF.

The count of this clone is one. The rearrangement uses TRBV7-9 and TRBJ1-5, with D maybe TRBD1 (5 bases). Germline CDR1 reads SEHNR; CDR2 reads FQNEAQ (reference sequence). Trimming cost V 4 bases and J 4 bases, with 14 bases left between them. The CDR3 has 15 amino acids. The DNA for the CDR3 is TGTGCCAGCAGCTCAGCGGGGGGGAGGAATCAGCCCCAGCATTTT. This gives the protein CASSSAGGRNQPQHF.

The chain combines TRBV15 with TRBJ1-4; D gene ambiguous. Germline V gives CDR1 LNHNV, CDR2 YYDKDF (reference sequence). With 6 bases removed from V and 4 bases from J, the gap between germline ends came to 9 bases. The CDR3 is 13 amino acids. CDR3 sequence reads: CATRGYGNEKLFF. The CDR3 DNA sequence: TGTGCCACCAGGGGGTACGGTAATGAAAAACTGTTTTTT.

The rearrangement uses TRBV9 and TRBJ2-2; 10 bases line up with TRBD2. CDR3 length: 17 amino acids. With 3 bases clipped from V and 5 bases from J, the junction kept 10 bases outside the gene matches. Germline lookup yields CDR1 SGDLS and CDR2 YYNGEE. The CDR3 DNA reads TGTGCCAGCAGCGAGGCGAGCGGGGGGGCTAGGACCGGGGAGCTGTTTTTT. This gives the protein CASSEASGGARTGELFF.

J is TRBJ1-6 and V is TRBV7-3; D is ambiguous. Trimming pared 2 bases from V and 10 bases from J, leaving 15 bases between. The CDR3 runs 15 residues. The germline CDR1 and CDR2 sequences are SGHTA and FQGTGA. The CDR3 loop reads CASSLDPAGVSPLHF. In nucleotides, the CDR3 is TGTGCCAGCAGCTTAGACCCTGCAGGCGTCTCACCCCTCCACTTT.

As to this clone: This could be a read error, since a much larger clone is one nucleotide away. Other DNA variants within this sample encode the same CDR3. The V call is TRBV2, the J call TRBJ1-3; D is unclear. This CDR3 has 12 residues. Between the trimmed V and J ends, which lost 6 bases and 3 bases, there was a span of 6 bases. The V gene's germline CDR1 is SNHLY and CDR2 FYNNEI. In nucleotides, the CDR3 is TGTGCCAGCAGCGGAGATGGAAACACCATATATTTT. It yields the protein CASSGDGNTIYF.

The gene calls are TRBV10-3 and TRBJ2-5; no definite D call. This CDR3 spans 11 amino acids. In germline, CDR1 is ENHRY, CDR2 SYGVKD. Trimming stripped 3 bases from V and 5 bases from J, with 4 bases between. CDR3 nucleotides: TGTGCCATCAGTGATAGGGAGACCCAGTACTTC. As protein: CAISDRETQYF.

V is TRBV5-1 and J is TRBJ1-2; the D gene is possibly TRBD1 (5 bases). The CDR3 extends over 14 amino acids. Trimming pared 7 bases from V and 1 base from J, leaving 14 bases between. Germline values: CDR1 SGHRS, CDR2 YFSETQ. This CDR3 reads CASAGGGVNYGYTF. CDR3 bases: TGCGCCAGCGCTGGTGGGGGGGTTAACTATGGCTACACCTTC.

The chain uses TRBV6-5 and TRBJ1-2; no firm D call. Deletions cut 8 bases from V and 5 bases from J, with 18 bases between. CDR1 and CDR2 (germline): MNHEY, SVGAGI. The CDR3 is 14 amino acids. Written as DNA, the CDR3 is TGTGCCAGCCGTAGCGAAGGTGGTGGATATGGCTACACCTTC. Its translation: CASRSEGGGYGYTF.

This clone showed up just a few times. Other DNA sequences in the same sample also yield this CDR3. V is TRBV7-3 and J is TRBJ2-3; D perhaps matches TRBD1 (6 bases). In germline, CDR1 is SGHTA, CDR2 FQGTGA. The V end was cut by 5 bases, the J end by 0 bases, with 12 bases between. The CDR3 has 15 residues. CDR3 nucleotides: TGTGCCAGCAGCCCTTTAGGACAGAGCACAGATACGCAGTATTTT. Its translation is CASSPLGQSTDTQYF.

This chain links TRBV7-9 with TRBJ1-1, with D unresolved. V was cut by 1 base and J by 1 base, with 4 bases left in between. The CDR3 spans 13 residues. Germline CDR1 reads SEHNR; CDR2 reads FQNEAQ (reference sequence). The CDR3 protein is CASSLGANTEAFF. As DNA, the CDR3 is TGTGCCAGCAGCTTAGGAGCGAACACTGAAGCTTTCTTT.

This clone was seen a single time. This chain uses TRBV6-4 with TRBJ2-1; the match to TRBD1 covers 9 bases. J lost 2 bases, V lost 5 bases, and 7 bases had no gene match. CDR3 length: 16 residues. Germline CDR1 reads MRHNA; CDR2 reads SNTAGT. CDR3 DNA: TGTGCCAGCAGTCGCGATGGACAGGGGACCTACAATGAGCAGTTCTTC. Protein: CASSRDGQGTYNEQFF.

This chain uses TRBV7-9 with TRBJ1-5; 8 bases align to TRBD1. The germline V gene has CDR1 SEHNR and CDR2 FQNEAQ (reference sequence). Trimming at V came to 5 bases and at J to 2 bases, leaving 8 bases not matched to a gene. This CDR3 region has 16 residues. The CDR3 DNA reads as TGTGCCAGCAGCCGTTGGACAGGGAGCGGCAATCAGCCCCAGCATTTT. It codes for CASSRWTGSGNQPQHF.

The chain uses TRBV14 and TRBJ2-3; 7 bases align to TRBD1. The CDR3 has 15 amino acids. V dropped 2 bases and J dropped 3; count of bases not matched to a gene: 5. Germline V CDR1 and CDR2: SGHDN, FVKESK. CDR3 sequence: CASSQLRTGTDTQYF. The CDR3, as DNA: TGTGCCAGCAGCCAATTGAGGACAGGTACAGATACGCAGTATTTT.